This TCR beta chain comes out of a study of blood T cell repertoires in COVID-19. Looking at the study overall: Material from acute and convalescent COVID-19 was sourced from the United States, Italy and Spain. T cells, B-cell-depleted T cells, or PBMCs provided the cDNA or gDNA that served as material.

Profiled with immunoSEQ multiplex PCR; TCRdb holds only in-frame clones, not every one. This table holds roughly 330,000 clones, approximately 87% found once. The sample consisted of peripheral blood. This TCR derives from a woman in her 50s with active or convalescent COVID-19.

The DNA of the CDR3 is TGCGCCAGCAGCGACGCAGGGAACCGGGACTTGAACACCGGGGAGCTGTTTTTT. Protein product: CASSDAGNRDLNTGELFF. This rearrangement joins TRBV5-1 to TRBJ2-2, with TRBD2 as a possible D gene (6 bases). V shed 4 bases and J shed 1 base, with 20 bases lying between them. The CDR3 covers 18 residues. Per germline, CDR1 SGHRS and CDR2 YFSETQ.